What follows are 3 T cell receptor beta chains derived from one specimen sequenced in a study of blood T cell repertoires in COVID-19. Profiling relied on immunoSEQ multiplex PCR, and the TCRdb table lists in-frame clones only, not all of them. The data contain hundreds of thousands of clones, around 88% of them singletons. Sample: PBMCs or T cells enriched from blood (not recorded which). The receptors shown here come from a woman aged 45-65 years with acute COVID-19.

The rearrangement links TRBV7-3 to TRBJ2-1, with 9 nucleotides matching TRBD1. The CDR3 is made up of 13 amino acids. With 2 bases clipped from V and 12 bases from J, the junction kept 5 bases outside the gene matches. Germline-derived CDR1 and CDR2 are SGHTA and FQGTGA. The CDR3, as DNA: TGTGCCAGCAGCTTAGGAACAGGGGGCTGGCAGTTCTTC. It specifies CASSLGTGGWQFF.

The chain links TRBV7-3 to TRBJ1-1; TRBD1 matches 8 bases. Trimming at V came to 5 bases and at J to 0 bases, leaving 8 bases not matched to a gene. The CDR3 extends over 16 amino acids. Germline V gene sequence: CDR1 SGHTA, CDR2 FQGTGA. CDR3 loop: CASSRGQGPMNTEAFF. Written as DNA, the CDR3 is TGTGCCAGCAGCCGTGGACAGGGACCCATGAACACTGAAGCTTTCTTT.

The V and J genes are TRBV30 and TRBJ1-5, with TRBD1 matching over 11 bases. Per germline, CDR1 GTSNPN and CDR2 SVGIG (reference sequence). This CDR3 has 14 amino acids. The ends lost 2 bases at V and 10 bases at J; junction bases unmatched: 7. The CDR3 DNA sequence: TGTGCCTGGAGTACAGGACAGGGGGCGAGTCCCCAGCATTTT. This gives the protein CAWSTGQGASPQHF.